This T cell receptor (beta chain) was retrieved from a study of CXCR3-negative and CXCR3-positive naive CD8 T cells. Libraries were UMI-labeled 5' RACE TRB cDNA. Following a re-call of the 5' RACE reads, TCRdb has one entry per CDR3 protein and lacks DNA. The sample's table shows thousands of distinct CDR3 sequences. The specimen was naive CXCR3- CD8+ T cells from blood. Subset here: CD45RO-CCR7+CD27+CD95- naive CD8+ T cells lacking CXCR3 (TNR3-). The sequence came from a human donor in good health. Some clones in this sample may be carry-over from other donors' samples.

CDR3 protein: CASSQVDFEQYF. The V call is TRBV3-1, the J call TRBJ2-7. Germline lookup yields CDR1 LGHDT and CDR2 YNNKEL (reference sequence). CDR3 size: 12 residues.